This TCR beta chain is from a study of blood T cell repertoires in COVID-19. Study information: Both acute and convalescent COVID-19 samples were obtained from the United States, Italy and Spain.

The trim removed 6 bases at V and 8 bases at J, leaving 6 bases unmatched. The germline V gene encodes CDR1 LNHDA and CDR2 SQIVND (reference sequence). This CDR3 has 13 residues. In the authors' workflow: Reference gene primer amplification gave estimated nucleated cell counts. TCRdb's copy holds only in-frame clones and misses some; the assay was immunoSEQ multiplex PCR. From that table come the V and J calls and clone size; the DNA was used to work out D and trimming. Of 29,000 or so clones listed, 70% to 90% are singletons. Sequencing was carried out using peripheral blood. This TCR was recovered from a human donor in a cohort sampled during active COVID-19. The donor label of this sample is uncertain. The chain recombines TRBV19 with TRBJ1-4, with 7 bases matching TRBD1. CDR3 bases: TGTGCCAGTAGCCTGACAGGGAACGAAAAACTGTTTTTT. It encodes CASSLTGNEKLFF.